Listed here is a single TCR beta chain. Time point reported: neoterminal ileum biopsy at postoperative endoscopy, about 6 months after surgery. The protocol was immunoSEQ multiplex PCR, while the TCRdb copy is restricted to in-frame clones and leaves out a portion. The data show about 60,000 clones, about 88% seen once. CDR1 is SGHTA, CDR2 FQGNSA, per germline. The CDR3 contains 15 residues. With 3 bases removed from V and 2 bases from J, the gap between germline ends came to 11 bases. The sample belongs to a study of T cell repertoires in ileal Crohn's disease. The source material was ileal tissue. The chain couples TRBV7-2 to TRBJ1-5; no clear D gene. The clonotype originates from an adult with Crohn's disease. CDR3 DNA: TGTGCCAGCAGCTTTGTCGGGGTTGGCAATCAGCCCCAGCATTTT. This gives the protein CASSFVGVGNQPQHF.